The 8 T cell receptor beta chains in this list originate from one sample, sequenced in a study of blood T cell repertoires in COVID-19 (TCRdb year 2020). Receptor amplification or capture employed the immunoSEQ multiplex PCR assay. Imported from immuneACCESS, the table was reduced by TCRdb to in-frame sequences with V and J called. These copies leave out some clones; in studies compared against another copy, an unresolved V gene accounts for under half, and the cause of the remainder is not known. In all, the sample holds 120,000 to 150,000 clones, and about nine tenths of those were seen once. The ten largest clones capture roughly 4% of the sample. Input material: PBMCs or T cells enriched from blood (not recorded which). These receptor sequences come from a woman aged 35 to 49 who had been exposed to COVID-19.

J is TRBJ1-1 and V is TRBV29-1; 7 bases map to TRBD1. Germline V gives CDR1 SQVTM, CDR2 ANQGSEA. The junction had 7 bases not matched to a gene; V was cut back by 7 bases and J by 5 bases. This CDR3 has 12 residues. CDR3 amino acids: CSAGQVMTEAFF. In nucleotides, the CDR3 is TGCAGCGCTGGACAGGTTATGACTGAAGCTTTCTTT.

The V and J genes are TRBV21-1 and TRBJ2-4; the DNA was not compared with TRBD1, the D call given in the table. TRBV21-1 is flagged as a pseudogene. The CDR3 covers 17 residues. DNA for the CDR3: TGTGCCAGCAGCAAAGATAGTGGGGGACAGAGAGAAAACATTCAGTACTTC. The encoded protein is CASSKDSGGQRENIQYF.

V and J are TRBV5-6 and TRBJ1-2, with 7 bases that match TRBD1. Germline lookup yields CDR1 SGHDT and CDR2 YYEEEE. V lost 4 bases to trimming and J lost 0 bases; unmatched junction nucleotides: 6. CDR3 size: 15 residues. CDR3 sequence (DNA): TGTGCCAGCAGCCGTGGACAGGTCACTAACTATGGCTACACCTTC. Its translation is CASSRGQVTNYGYTF. Complete variable domain (other parts from reference TRBV5-6 and TRBJ1-2): DAGVTQSPTHLIKTRGQQVTLRCSPKSGHDTVSWYQQALGQGPQFIFQYYEEEERQRGNFPDRFSGHQFPNYSSELNVNALLLGDSALYLCASSRGQVTNYGYTFGSGTRLTVV.

The rearrangement links TRBV18 to TRBJ2-7; TRBD1 is a possible D gene (6 bases). Looked up from germline, CDR1 is KGHSH and CDR2 is LQKENI. With 1 base removed from V and 5 bases from J, the gap between germline ends came to 18 bases. The CDR3 length is 16 residues. CDR3 nucleotides: TGTGCCAGCTCACCACAGTTGCCAGGGGAGAGGAACGAGCAGTACTTC. It translates to CASSPQLPGERNEQYF.

The rearrangement links TRBV14 to TRBJ1-3; no reliable D call. V lost 5 bases and J lost 1, with 9 bases in between. Germline V lookup: CDR1 SGHDN, CDR2 FVKESK. The CDR3 loop spans 14 amino acids. CDR3 residues: CASSSSSSGNTIYF. CDR3 coding DNA: TGTGCCAGCAGCTCCAGTTCTTCTGGAAACACCATATATTTT.

J is TRBJ2-1 and V is TRBV5-1; 7 bases map to TRBD1. The length of the CDR3 is 17 residues. Germline V gene lookup returns CDR1 SGHRS and CDR2 YFSETQ. The V segment lost 1 base and the J segment 0 bases; nucleotides outside the gene matches: 7. CDR3 sequence reads: CASSLTTGRGSYNEQFF. CDR3 bases: TGCGCCAGCAGCTTGACGACAGGGAGAGGCTCCTACAATGAGCAGTTCTTC.

This clone was counted a single time. V gene TRBV4-3 combines with J gene TRBJ1-5; D remains ambiguous. Germline CDR1 reads LGHNA; CDR2 reads YSLEER. Trimming removed 0 bases from V and 7 bases from J, with 7 bases in between. The length of the CDR3 is 13 residues. CDR3 sequence (DNA): TGCGCCAGCAGCCAAGATCTCGGGCAGCCCCAGCATTTT. Its translation: CASSQDLGQPQHF.

Here the CDR3 DNA reads TGTGCCAGTAGTACGGGACAGGGAGGCAATCAGCCCCAGCATTTT. Protein sequence: CASSTGQGGNQPQHF. V usage is TRBV19 and J usage is TRBJ1-5; 9 bases agree with TRBD1. CDR3 length: 15 residues. Germline CDR1 is LNHDA and CDR2 is SQIVND (reference sequence). J was trimmed by 2 bases and V by 4 bases; bases with no gene match: 3.